This T cell receptor beta chain derives from a study of Graves' ophthalmopathy and Graves' hyperthyroidism. V was cut by 4 bases and J by 9 bases, with 12 bases left in between. The CDR3 is 12 amino acids. The germline V gene has CDR1 SNHLY and CDR2 FYNNEI. Eligible hyperthyroidism cases comprised new diagnoses of under 2 months' duration in individuals aged 18 to 65. Researchers turned away patients with other autoimmune diseases, uncontrolled infections, pregnancy or lactation. This clonotype was observed many times. Amplification from RNA transcripts yielded the TCR beta CDR3 regions. The workflow started with a first-round RT-PCR run with HTBI primers and then moved on to a second-round multiplex PCR. MiXCR was run by TCRdb on the multiplex PCR reads, yielding one entry per CDR3 protein. The data hold around 1.1 million distinct CDR3 sequences, with about 40% observed a single time.

Sequencing input: peripheral blood or thyroid tissue (not recorded which). This TCR was sampled from an adult man with Graves' hyperthyroidism. The rearrangement links TRBV2 to TRBJ2-5; D not resolved. CDR3 bases: TGTGCCAGCAGTGTCCCGCCGGCGGCCCAGTACTTC. The encoded protein is CASSVPPAAQYF.